This entry describes one TCR beta chain. Assay: immunoSEQ multiplex PCR; the TCRdb copy retains only in-frame clones and omits some. This sample has tens of thousands of clones, with 85% to 95% found just once. The data were taken from a study of T cell changes during pregnancy in multiple sclerosis. The CDR3 is made up of 17 amino acids. Germline CDR1 reads LNHDA; CDR2 reads SQIVND (reference sequence). V lost 4 bases and J lost 4, with 20 bases in between. The chain uses TRBV19 and TRBJ1-5, with D possibly matching TRBD1 (6 bases). Source: peripheral blood, taken after pregnancy. The TCR sequence derives from a female donor with multiple sclerosis, enrolled in a pregnancy study. CDR3 residues: CASSTIQGSRANQPQHF. CDR3 bases: TGTGCCAGTAGTACCATACAGGGATCGAGGGCAAATCAGCCCCAGCATTTT.